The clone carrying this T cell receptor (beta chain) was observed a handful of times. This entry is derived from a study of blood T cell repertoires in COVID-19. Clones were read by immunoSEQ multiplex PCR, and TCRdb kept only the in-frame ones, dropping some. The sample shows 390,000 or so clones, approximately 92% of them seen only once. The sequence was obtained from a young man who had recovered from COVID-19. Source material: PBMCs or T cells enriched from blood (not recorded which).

CDR3 nucleotide sequence: TGCGCCAGCAGCCAAGGGCCCCGGGACAGGGATTCACCCCTCCACTTT. Translation gives CASSQGPRDRDSPLHF. This chain joins TRBV4-1 and TRBJ1-6, with 9 nucleotides matching TRBD1. This CDR3 comprises 16 residues. Germline lookup yields CDR1 MGHRA and CDR2 YSYEKL. After removal of 1 base from V and 8 bases from J, the junction contained 6 bases not matched to a gene.